This T cell receptor (beta chain) emerged from a study of blood T cells in healthy people across ages. Regarding the study as a whole: Investigators viewed diversity estimates from one million T cells as underestimates, the study reported.

Many counts were recorded for this clonotype. Its antigen is still unknown. CDR1 and CDR2 from the germline V gene are ENHRY and SYGVKD. The CDR3 spans 15 residues. V lost 2 bases to trimming and J lost 5 bases, with 16 bases between them. Next came a second PCR, run for about 6 to 12 cycles, which used a sample-barcoded 5' primer along with a J-beta primer mix. Every molecule of cDNA carried a tag from a template-switch adaptor with 12 random nucleotides. At least 2.5 million CDR3-containing paired-end reads were obtained per sample. TCRdb re-called the 5' RACE reads with MiXCR, one entry per CDR3 protein. The table lists 550,000 to 600,000 distinct CDR3 sequences, roughly a quarter of them singletons. Extracted total RNA amounted to at least 5.5 micrograms for each sample.

This chain uses TRBV10-3 with TRBJ2-7, with a weak D call TRBD2 (5 bases). This sequence was found in a woman aged 65 to 85 in good health. The sample consisted of blood. The CDR3 protein is CAISEDPRAGDEQYF. In nucleotides, the CDR3 is TGTGCCATCAGTGAGGACCCCCGTGCCGGGGACGAGCAGTACTTC.